Listed here is a single TCR beta chain. This sample stems from a study of cytotoxic CD8 clonotypes in ibrutinib-treated CLL. Trimming took 8 bases from V and 4 from J, leaving 15 bases between them. CDR3 size: 14 residues. CDR1 is GTSNPN and CDR2 is SVGIG in the germline V gene (reference sequence). Profiled with immunoSEQ multiplex PCR; TCRdb holds only in-frame clones, not every one. The data contain about 17,000 clones, about 70% of them singletons. This specimen was PBMCs, taken after 12 months of ibrutinib treatment. This clonotype was obtained from a human donor with chronic lymphocytic leukemia. The chain combines TRBV30 with TRBJ2-6, with D perhaps being TRBD1 or TRBD2 (6 bases each). The CDR3 sequence: CAQTWGAGANVLTF. The CDR3 DNA sequence: TGTGCCCAGACCTGGGGGGCAGGGGCCAACGTCCTGACTTTC.